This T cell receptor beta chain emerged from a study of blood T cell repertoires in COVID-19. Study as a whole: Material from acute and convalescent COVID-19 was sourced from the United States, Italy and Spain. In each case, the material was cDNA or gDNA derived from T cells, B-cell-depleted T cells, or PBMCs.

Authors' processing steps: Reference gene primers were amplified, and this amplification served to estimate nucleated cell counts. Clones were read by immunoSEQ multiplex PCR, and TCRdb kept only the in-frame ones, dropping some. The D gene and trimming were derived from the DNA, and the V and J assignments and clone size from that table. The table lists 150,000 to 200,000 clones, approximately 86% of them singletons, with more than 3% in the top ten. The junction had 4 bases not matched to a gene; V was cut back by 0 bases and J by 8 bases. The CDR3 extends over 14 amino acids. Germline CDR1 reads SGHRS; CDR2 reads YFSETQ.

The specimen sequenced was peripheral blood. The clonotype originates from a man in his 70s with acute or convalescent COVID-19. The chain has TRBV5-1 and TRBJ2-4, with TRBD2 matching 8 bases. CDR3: CASSLGSGSDIQYF. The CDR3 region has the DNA TGCGCCAGCAGCTTGGGAAGCGGGAGTGACATTCAGTACTTC.